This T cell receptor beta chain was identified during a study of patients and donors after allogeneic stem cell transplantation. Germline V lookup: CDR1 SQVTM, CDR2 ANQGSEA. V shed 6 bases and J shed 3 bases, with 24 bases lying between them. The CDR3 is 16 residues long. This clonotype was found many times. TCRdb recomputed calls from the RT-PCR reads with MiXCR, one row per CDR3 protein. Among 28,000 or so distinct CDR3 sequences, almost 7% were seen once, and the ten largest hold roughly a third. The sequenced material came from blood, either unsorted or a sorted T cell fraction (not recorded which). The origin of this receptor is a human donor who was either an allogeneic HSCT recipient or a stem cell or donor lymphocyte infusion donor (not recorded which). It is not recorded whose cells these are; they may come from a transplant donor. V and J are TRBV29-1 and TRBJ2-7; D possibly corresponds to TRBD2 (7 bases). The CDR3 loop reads CSVLRSAGEGIYEQYF. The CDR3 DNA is TGCAGCGTCCTCAGAAGTGCAGGGGAGGGAATCTACGAGCAGTACTTC.